Listed below are T cell receptor beta chains from one sample, sequenced in a study of blood T cells in healthy people across ages. TCRdb ran MiXCR on the 5' RACE reads and lists one entry per CDR3 protein. The repertoire has hundreds of thousands of distinct CDR3 sequences, 40% to 50% of them found once; the top ten carry approximately 20%. Material: blood. These receptors came from a man aged 60 to 75 in good health. The CDR3 runs from the conserved cysteine through the conserved F or W. The D gene is left open where the match is weak. Size tells how often a clone was seen (once, few, many) or the class of an expanded clone, and some rows leave it out.

v_call	d_call	j_call	clone_size	cdr3_nt	cdr3_aa
TRBV20-1	.	TRBJ2-3	.	TGCAGTGCTAGGACCGGTTACACAGATACGCAGTATTTT	CSARTGYTDTQYF
TRBV2	.	TRBJ2-3	few	TGTGCCAGCAGTGGACAGCTCAACACAGATACGCAGTATTTT	CASSGQLNTDTQYF
TRBV10-3	.	TRBJ1-6	few	TGTGCCATCAGTGAGGAAGGACGAAGACCCCTCCACTTT	CAISEEGRRPLHF
TRBV10-3	.	TRBJ1-1	.	TGTGCCATCACCGAACACCTGAACACTGAAGCTTTCTTT	CAITEHLNTEAFF
TRBV12-5	.	TRBJ2-1	.	TGTGCTAGTGGTCAATCGGGGAGTTACAATGAGCAGTTCTTC	CASGQSGSYNEQFF
TRBV29-1	TRBD1	TRBJ1-1	.	TGCAGCGTTGAAGGACAGGGGGCAATTCGCACTGAAGCTTTCTTT	CSVEGQGAIRTEAFF
TRBV27	.	TRBJ2-1	once	TGTGCCAGCAGTTTGATAGGAGGGCCATACGAGCAGTTCTTC	CASSLIGGPYEQFF
TRBV9	.	TRBJ2-7	.	TGTGCCAGCAGCCCAGGAGGATCCAGGGGCGAGCAGTACTTC	CASSPGGSRGEQYF
TRBV5-1	.	TRBJ2-3	.	TGCGCCAGCAGCTTCCGTTCGGGGGAAGATACGCAGTATTTT	CASSFRSGEDTQYF
TRBV30	.	TRBJ1-1	.	TGTGCCTGGAGTGATGGGGTGTTTGGCACTGAAGCTTTCTTT	CAWSDGVFGTEAFF
TRBV19	.	TRBJ2-5	.	TGTGCCAGTAGTATCCCGACCGGGCAGGGGTCTGAGCAGTACTTC	CASSIPTGQGSEQYF
TRBV12-3/TRBV12-4	.	TRBJ2-1	few	TGTGCCAGCAGTTTAATTCGGGGGGCTACCTACAATGAGCAGTTCTTC	CASSLIRGATYNEQFF
TRBV7-2	.	TRBJ2-7	.	TGTGCCAGCAGCTTAGGGCGTAGGATTAGTGGCCAAGAGGCCCAGTACTTC	CASSLGRRISGQEAQYF
TRBV11-2	TRBD1	TRBJ1-1	few	TGTGCCAGCAGCCTGGGACAGGGGAGGACTGAAGCTTTCTTT	CASSLGQGRTEAFF
TRBV12-3/TRBV12-4	TRBD1	TRBJ2-3	.	TGTGCCAGCAGTTTATTCGCCCCCCAGGGGGCAACAGATACGCAGTATTTT	CASSLFAPQGATDTQYF
TRBV18	TRBD1	TRBJ1-5	.	TGTGCCAGCTCACCGCAGGGGGCCGCTCAGCCCCAGCATTTT	CASSPQGAAQPQHF
TRBV18	.	TRBJ2-7	.	TGTGCCACCGCCGACGGGAGCTCCTACGAGCAGTACTTC	CATADGSSYEQYF
TRBV6-2/TRBV6-3	.	TRBJ1-2	.	TGTGCCAGCAGTTATCGTGCCGGAGGCAGCTATGGCTACACCTTC	CASSYRAGGSYGYTF
TRBV27	TRBD2	TRBJ2-2	.	TGTGCCACTAAGGGACTAGTGGGGGGATTGGGGGAGCTGTTTTTT	CATKGLVGGLGELFF
TRBV24-1	TRBD2	TRBJ2-5	.	TGTGCCACCCCTCTTCTTGGACAGGGGACTAGCGGGGAGCAGTACTTC	CATPLLGQGTSGEQYF
TRBV14	.	TRBJ2-2	few	TGTGCCAGCAGCCAAGTGGTGACGCCTCACACCGGGGAGCTGTTTTTT	CASSQVVTPHTGELFF
TRBV12-3/TRBV12-4	.	TRBJ2-7	.	TGTGCCAGCACGGGGATGACCGGCGAGCAGTACTTC	CASTGMTGEQYF
TRBV5-6	.	TRBJ2-1	few	TGTGCCAGCAGCGAACTGGACGGCAACAATGAGCAGTTCTTC	CASSELDGNNEQFF
TRBV6-1	TRBD1	TRBJ1-5	.	TGTGCCAGCAGTGAACAGGGGGCTCCCTCGCCCCAGCATTTT	CASSEQGAPSPQHF
TRBV6-5	TRBD1	TRBJ1-2	.	TGTGCCAGCAGCCGTACAGGACAGGCAGTTCGTGGCTACACCTTC	CASSRTGQAVRGYTF
TRBV2	TRBD1	TRBJ2-5	.	TGTGCCAACGCAAACAGGGGGCGGGAGACCCAGTACTTC	CANANRGRETQYF